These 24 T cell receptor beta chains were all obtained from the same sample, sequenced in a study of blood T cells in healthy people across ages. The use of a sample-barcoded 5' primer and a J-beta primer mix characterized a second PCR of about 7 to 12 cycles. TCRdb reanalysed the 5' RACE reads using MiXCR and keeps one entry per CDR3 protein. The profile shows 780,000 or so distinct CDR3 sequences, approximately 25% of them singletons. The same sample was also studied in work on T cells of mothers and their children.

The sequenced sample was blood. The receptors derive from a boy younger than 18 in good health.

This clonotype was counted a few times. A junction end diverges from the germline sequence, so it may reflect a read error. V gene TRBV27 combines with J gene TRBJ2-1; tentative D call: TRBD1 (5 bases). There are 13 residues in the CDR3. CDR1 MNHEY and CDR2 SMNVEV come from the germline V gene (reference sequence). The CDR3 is CSSSVDSYNEQFF. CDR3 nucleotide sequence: TGTTCCAGCAGCGTAGACAGTTACAATGAGCAGTTCTTC.

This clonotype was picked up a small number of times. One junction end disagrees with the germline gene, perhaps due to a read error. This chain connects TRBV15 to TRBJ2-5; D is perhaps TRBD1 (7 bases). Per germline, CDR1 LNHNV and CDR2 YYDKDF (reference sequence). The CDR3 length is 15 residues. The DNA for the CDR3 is TGTGCCACCAACAGAGATAGGACAGGAGGGGAGACCCAGTACTTC. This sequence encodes CATNRDRTGGETQYF.

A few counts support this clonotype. Here the CDR3 DNA reads TGTGCCAGCAGCTTGTTGACCAATAATTCACCCCTCCACTTT. It specifies CASSLLTNNSPLHF. The chain combines TRBV5-6 with TRBJ1-6; no clear D. Per the germline V gene, CDR1 is SGHDT and CDR2 is YYEEEE. The CDR3 loop spans 14 amino acids. V lost 1 base and J 5 bases, leaving 7 bases between the germline ends.

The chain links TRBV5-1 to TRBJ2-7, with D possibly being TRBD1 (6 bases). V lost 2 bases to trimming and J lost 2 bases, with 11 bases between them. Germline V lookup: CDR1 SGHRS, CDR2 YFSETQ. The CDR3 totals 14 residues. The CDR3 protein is CASSLLRDTYEQYF. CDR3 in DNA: TGCGCCAGCAGCTTACTCAGGGACACCTACGAGCAGTACTTC.

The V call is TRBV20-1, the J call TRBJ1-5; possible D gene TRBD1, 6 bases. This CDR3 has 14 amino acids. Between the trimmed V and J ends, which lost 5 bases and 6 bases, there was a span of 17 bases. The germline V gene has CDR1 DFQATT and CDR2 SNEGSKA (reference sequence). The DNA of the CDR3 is TGCAGTGCTTTTCCCGGCAGGGGCGGTCAGCCCCAGCATTTT. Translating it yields CSAFPGRGGQPQHF.

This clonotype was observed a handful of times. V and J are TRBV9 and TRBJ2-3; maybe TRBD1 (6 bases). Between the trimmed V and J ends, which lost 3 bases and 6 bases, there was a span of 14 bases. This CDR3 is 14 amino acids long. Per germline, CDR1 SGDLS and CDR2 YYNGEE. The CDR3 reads CASSASRDIDTQYF. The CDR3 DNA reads TGTGCCAGCAGCGCGTCCCGGGACATTGATACGCAGTATTTT.

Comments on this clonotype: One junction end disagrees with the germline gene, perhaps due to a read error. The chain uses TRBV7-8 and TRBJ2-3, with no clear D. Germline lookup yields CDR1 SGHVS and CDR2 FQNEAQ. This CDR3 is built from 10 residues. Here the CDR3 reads CASSSDRQYF. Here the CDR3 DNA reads TGTGCCAGCAGCTCCGATAGGCAGTATTTT.

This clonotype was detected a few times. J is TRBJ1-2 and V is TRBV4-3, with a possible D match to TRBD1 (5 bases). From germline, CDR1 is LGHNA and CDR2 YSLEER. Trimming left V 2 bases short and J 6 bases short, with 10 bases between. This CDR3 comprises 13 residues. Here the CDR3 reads CASSQIGGDGYTF. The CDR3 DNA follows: TGCGCCAGCAGCCAAATAGGAGGGGATGGCTACACCTTC.

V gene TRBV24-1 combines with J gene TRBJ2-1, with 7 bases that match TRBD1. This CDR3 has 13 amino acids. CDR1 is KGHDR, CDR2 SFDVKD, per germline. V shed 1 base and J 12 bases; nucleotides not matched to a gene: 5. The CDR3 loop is CATSDFRGSRQFF. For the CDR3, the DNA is TGTGCCACCAGTGATTTCAGGGGGAGTAGGCAGTTCTTC.

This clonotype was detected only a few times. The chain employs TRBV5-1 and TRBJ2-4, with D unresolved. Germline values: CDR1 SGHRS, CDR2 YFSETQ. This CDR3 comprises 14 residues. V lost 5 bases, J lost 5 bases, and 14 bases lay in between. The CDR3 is CASSPGPGENIQYF. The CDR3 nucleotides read TGCGCCAGCAGTCCGGGTCCAGGAGAAAACATTCAGTACTTC.

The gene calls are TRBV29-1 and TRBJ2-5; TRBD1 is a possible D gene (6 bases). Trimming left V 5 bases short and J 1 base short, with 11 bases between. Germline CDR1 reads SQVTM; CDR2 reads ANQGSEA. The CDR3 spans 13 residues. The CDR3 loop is CSVTGTGQETQYF. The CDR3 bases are TGCAGCGTTACAGGGACCGGCCAAGAGACCCAGTACTTC.

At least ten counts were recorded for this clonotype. DNA of the CDR3: TGCAGCGTTGGACACATGAACACTGAAGCTTTCTTT. Its protein is CSVGHMNTEAFF. The genes are TRBV29-1 and TRBJ1-1, with D uncertain. V lost 4 bases to trimming and J lost 0 bases, with 6 bases between them. The CDR3 extends over 12 amino acids. Germline CDR1 reads SQVTM; CDR2 reads ANQGSEA.

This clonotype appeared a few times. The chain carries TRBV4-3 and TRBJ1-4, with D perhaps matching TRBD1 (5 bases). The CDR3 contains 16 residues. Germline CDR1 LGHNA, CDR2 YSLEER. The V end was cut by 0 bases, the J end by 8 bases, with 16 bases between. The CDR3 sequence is CASSQESRGIREKLFF. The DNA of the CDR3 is TGCGCCAGCAGCCAAGAGTCTCGGGGCATCAGAGAAAAACTGTTTTTT.

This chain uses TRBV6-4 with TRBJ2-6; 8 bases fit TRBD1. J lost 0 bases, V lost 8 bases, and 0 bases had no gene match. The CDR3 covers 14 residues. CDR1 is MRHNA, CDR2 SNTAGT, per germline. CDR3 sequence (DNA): TGTGCCAGCGGGACAGGCTCTGGGGCCAACGTCCTGACTTTC. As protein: CASGTGSGANVLTF.

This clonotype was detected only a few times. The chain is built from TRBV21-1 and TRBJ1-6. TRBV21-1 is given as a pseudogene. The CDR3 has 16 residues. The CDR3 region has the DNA TGTGCCAGCAGCAAACCACAGGGCTCCTATAATTCACCCCTCCACTTT. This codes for CASSKPQGSYNSPLHF.

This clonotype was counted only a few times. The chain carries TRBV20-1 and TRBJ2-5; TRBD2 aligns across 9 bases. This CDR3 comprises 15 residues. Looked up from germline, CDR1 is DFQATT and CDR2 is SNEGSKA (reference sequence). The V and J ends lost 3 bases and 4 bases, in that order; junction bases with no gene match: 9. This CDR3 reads CSASRAAGGSETQYF. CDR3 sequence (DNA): TGCAGTGCTAGTAGGGCAGCGGGAGGATCAGAGACCCAGTACTTC.

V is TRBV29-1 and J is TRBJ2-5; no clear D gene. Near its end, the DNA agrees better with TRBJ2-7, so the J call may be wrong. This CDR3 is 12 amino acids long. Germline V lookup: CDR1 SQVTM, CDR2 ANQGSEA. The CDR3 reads CSVVQSSYEQYF. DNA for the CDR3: TGCAGCGTTGTACAGAGCTCCTACGAGCAGTACTTC.

CDR3: CSARRDAGAVGNEQFF. CDR3 in DNA: TGCAGTGCTAGGAGGGATGCGGGGGCCGTGGGGAATGAGCAGTTCTTC. The V gene is TRBV20-1, the J gene TRBJ2-1, with D tentatively TRBD2 (7 bases). Germline lookup yields CDR1 DFQATT and CDR2 SNEGSKA (reference sequence). V was trimmed by 3 bases and J by 7 bases, leaving 22 bases between them. CDR3 length: 16 amino acids.

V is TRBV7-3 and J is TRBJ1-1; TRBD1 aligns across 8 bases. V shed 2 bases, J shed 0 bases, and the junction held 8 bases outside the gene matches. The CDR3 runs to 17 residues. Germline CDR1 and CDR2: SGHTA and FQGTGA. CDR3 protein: CASSLEAAGGMNTEAFF. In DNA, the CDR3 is TGTGCCAGCAGCTTAGAGGCGGCAGGGGGCATGAACACTGAAGCTTTCTTT.

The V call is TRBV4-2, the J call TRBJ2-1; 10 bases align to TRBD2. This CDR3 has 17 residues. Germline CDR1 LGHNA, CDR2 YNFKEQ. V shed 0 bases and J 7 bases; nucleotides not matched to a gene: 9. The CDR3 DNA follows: TGTGCCAGCAGCCAAGACGGGGGAAGCGGGAGGGATAATGAGCAGTTCTTC. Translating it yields CASSQDGGSGRDNEQFF.

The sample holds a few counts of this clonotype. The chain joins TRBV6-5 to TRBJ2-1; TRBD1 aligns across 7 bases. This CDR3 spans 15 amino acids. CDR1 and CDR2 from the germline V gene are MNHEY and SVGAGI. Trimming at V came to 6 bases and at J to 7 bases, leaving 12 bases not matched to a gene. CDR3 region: CASRRTGVPGNEQFF. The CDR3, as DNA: TGTGCCAGCAGGCGAACAGGGGTCCCCGGGAATGAGCAGTTCTTC.

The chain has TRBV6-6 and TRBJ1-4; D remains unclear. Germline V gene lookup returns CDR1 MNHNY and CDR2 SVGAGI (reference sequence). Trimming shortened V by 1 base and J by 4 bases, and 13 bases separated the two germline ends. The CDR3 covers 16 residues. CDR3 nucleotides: TGTGCCAGCAGTTACTTACGTGTTGAGATTAATGAAAAACTGTTTTTT. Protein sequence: CASSYLRVEINEKLFF.

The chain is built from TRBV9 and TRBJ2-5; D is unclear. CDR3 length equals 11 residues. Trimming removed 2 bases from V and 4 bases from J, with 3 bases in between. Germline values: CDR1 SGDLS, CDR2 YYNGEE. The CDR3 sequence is CASSVPETQYF. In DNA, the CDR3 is TGTGCCAGCAGCGTTCCAGAGACCCAGTACTTC.

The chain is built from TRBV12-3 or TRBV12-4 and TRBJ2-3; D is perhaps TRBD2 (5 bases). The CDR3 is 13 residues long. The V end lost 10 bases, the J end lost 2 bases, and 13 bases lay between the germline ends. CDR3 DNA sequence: TGTGCCACCCGGCGGGCCATCACAGATACGCAGTATTTT. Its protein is CATRRAITDTQYF.